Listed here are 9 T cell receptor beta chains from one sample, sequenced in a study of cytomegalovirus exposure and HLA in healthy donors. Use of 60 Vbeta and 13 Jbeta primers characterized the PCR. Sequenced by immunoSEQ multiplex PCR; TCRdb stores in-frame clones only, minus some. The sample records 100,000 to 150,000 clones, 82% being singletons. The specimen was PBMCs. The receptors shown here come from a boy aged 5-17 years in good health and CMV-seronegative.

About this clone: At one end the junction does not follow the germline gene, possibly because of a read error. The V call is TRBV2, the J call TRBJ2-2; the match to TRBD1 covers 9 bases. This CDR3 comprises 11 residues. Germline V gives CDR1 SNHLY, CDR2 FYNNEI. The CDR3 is CASSGGTGIIF. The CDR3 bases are TGTGCCAGCAGTGGTGGGACAGGGATTATATTT.

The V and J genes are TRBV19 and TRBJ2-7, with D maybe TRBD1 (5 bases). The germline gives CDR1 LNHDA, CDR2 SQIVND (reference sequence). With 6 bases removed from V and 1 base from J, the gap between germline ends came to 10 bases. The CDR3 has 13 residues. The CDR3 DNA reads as TGTGCCAGTAGCGCAGGGTTTTCCTACGAGCAGTACTTC. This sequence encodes CASSAGFSYEQYF. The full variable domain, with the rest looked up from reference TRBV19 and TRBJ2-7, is DGGITQSPKYLFRKEGQNVTLSCEQNLNHDAMYWYRQDPGQGLRLIYYSQIVNDFQKGDIAEGYSVSREKKESFPLTVTSAQKNPTAFYLCASSAGFSYEQYFGPGTRLTVT.

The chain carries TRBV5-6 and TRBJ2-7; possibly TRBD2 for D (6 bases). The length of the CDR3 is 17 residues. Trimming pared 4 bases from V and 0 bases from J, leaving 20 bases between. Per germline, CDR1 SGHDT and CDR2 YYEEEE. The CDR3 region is CASSPPGRRASSYEQYF. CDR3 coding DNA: TGTGCCAGCAGCCCTCCGGGGAGGCGGGCCAGCTCCTACGAGCAGTACTTC.

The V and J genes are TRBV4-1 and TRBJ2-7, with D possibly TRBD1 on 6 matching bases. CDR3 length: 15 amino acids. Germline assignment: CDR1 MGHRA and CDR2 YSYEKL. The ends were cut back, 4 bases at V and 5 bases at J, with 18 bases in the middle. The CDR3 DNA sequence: TGCGCCAGCAGCCTCCCTTTCGCACAGGGCAACGAGCAGTACTTC. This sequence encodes CASSLPFAQGNEQYF.

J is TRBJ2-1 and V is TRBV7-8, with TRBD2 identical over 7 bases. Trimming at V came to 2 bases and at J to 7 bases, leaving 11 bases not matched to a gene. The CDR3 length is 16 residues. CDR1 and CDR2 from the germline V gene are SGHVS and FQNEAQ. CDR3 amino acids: CASSLKRGGPGNEQFF. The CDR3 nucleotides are TGTGCCAGCAGCTTAAAGAGGGGAGGGCCTGGTAATGAGCAGTTCTTC.

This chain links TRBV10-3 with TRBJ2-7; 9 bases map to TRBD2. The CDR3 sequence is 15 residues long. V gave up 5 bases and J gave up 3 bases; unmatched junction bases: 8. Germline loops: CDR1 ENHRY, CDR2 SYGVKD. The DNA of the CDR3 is TGTGCCATCAGTTGGGGTAGCGGGAGTGTCTACGAGCAGTACTTC. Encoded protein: CAISWGSGSVYEQYF.

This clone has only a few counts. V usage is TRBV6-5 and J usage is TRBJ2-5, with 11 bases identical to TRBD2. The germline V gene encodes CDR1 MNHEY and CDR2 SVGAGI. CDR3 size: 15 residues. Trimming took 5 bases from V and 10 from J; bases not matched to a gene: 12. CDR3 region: CASSTRLAGRSIQYF. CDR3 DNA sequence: TGTGCCAGCAGTACGCGACTAGCGGGACGTTCGATCCAGTACTTC.

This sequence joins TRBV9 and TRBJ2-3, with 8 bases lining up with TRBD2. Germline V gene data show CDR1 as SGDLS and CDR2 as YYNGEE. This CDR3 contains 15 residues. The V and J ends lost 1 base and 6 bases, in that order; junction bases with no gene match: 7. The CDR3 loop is CASSVTLAEGDTQYF. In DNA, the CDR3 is TGTGCCAGCAGCGTAACACTAGCGGAGGGGGATACGCAGTATTTT.

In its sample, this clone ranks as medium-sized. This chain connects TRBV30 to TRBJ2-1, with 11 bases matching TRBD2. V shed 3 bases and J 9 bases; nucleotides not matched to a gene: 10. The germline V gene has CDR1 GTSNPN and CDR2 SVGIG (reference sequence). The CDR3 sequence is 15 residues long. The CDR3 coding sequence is TGTGCCTGGAGATTTATTAGCGGGAGGGGTATTGAGCAGTTCTTC. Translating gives CAWRFISGRGIEQFF.